This T cell receptor beta chain appears in the sequencing data of a study of Graves' ophthalmopathy and Graves' hyperthyroidism. RNA transcripts were the template, and TCR beta CDR3 regions were amplified from them. Second-round multiplex PCR came after first-round RT-PCR with HTBI primers. Using its own MiXCR run on the multiplex PCR reads, TCRdb lists one record per CDR3 protein. Of some 520,000 distinct CDR3 sequences in the sample, around 15% are singletons; the top ten hold 9.8%. The sequence came from a woman younger than 45 with Graves' ophthalmopathy. The source material was blood.

The CDR3 reads CASSVEGAGGPLYNEQFF. CDR3 bases: TGTGCCAGCAGCGTTGAGGGTGCGGGGGGACCCCTCTACAATGAGCAGTTCTTC. V is TRBV9 and J is TRBJ2-1; TRBD2 matches 8 bases. There are 18 residues in the CDR3. Unmatched junction bases numbered 13, after V lost 2 bases and J lost 3 bases. Germline CDR1 and CDR2: SGDLS and YYNGEE.